The following is a TCR beta chain sequence with its context. This record comes from a study of blood T cell repertoires in COVID-19. Germline V gives CDR1 MNHEY, CDR2 SVGAGI. This CDR3 spans 16 amino acids. Trimming shortened V by 4 bases and J by 4 bases, and 18 bases separated the two germline ends. Libraries were prepared by immunoSEQ multiplex PCR; TCRdb keeps only in-frame clonotypes and omits some of them. Of about 73,000 clones detected, roughly 80% appear once; the ten largest clones hold 5% to 7%. The TCR comes from a woman aged 60-70 years with acute or convalescent COVID-19. V usage is TRBV6-5 and J usage is TRBJ2-3, with TRBD1 as a possible D gene (6 bases). Sequencing was done on a sample of peripheral blood. The CDR3 sequence: CASSSGEGSGADTQYF. The CDR3 region has the DNA TGTGCCAGCAGTTCAGGGGAAGGTTCTGGTGCAGATACGCAGTATTTT.